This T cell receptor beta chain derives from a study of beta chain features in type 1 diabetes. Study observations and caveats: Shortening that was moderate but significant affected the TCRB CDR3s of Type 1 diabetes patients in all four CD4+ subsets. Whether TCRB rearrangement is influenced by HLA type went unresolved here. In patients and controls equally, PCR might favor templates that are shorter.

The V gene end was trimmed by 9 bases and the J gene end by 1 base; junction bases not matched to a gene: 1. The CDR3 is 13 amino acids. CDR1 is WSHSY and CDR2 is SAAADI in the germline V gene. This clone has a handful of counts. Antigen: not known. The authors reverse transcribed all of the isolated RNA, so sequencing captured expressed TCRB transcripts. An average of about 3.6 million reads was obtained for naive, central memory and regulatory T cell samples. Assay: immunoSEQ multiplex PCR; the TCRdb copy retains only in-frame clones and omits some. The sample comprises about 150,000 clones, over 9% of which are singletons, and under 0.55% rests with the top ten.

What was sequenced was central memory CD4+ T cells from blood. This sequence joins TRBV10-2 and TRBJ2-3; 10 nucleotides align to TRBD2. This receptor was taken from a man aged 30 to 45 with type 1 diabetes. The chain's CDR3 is CASGLAGTDTQYF. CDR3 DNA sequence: TGCGCCAGTGGACTAGCGGGCACAGATACGCAGTATTTT.